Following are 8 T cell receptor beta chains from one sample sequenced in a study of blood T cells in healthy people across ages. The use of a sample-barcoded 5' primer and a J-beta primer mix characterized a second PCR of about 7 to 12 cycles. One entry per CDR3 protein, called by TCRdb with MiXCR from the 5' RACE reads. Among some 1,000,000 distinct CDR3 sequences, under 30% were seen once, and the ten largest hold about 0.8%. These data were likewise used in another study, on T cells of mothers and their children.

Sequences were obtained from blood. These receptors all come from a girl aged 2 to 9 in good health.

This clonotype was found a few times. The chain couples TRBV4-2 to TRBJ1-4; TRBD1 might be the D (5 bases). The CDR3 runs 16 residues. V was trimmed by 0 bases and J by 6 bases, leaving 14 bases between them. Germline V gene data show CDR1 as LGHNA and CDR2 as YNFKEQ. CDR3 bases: TGTGCCAGCAGCCAAGATAGTTGGGGGAGGGATGAAAAACTGTTTTTT. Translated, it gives CASSQDSWGRDEKLFF.

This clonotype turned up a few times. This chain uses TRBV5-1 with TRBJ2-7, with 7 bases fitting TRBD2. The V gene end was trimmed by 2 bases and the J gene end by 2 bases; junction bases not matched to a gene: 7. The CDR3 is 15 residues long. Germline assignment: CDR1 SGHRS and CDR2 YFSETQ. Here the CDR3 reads CASSFQSTSAYEQYF. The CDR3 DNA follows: TGCGCCAGCAGCTTTCAGAGTACTAGCGCCTACGAGCAGTACTTC. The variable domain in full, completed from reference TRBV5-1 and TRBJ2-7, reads KAGVTQTPRYLIKTRGQQVTLSCSPISGHRSVSWYQQTPGQGLQFLFEYFSETQRNKGNFPGRFSGRQFSNSRSEMNVSTLELGDSALYLCASSFQSTSAYEQYFGPGTRLTVT.

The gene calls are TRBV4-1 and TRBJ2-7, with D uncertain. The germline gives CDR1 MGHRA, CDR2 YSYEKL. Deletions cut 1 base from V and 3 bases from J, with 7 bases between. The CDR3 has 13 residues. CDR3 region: CASSQGSFYEQYF. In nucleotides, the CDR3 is TGCGCCAGCAGCCAAGGGTCCTTCTACGAGCAGTACTTC.

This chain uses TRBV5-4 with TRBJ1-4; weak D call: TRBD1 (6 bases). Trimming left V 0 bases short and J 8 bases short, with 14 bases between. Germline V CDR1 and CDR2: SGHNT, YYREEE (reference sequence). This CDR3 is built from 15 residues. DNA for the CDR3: TGTGCCAGCAGCTTGGACAGGGCGACGGGGGAAAAACTGTTTTTT. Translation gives CASSLDRATGEKLFF.

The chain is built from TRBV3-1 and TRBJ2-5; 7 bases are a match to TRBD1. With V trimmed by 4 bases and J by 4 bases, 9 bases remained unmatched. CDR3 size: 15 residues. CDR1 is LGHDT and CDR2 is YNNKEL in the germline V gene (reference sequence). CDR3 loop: CASSPGQWMGETQYF. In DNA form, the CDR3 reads TGTGCCAGCAGCCCGGGACAGTGGATGGGAGAGACCCAGTACTTC.

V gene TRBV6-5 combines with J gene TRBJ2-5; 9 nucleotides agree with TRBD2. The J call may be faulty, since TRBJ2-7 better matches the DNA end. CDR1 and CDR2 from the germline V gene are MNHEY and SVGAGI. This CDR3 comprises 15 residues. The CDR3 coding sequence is TGTGCCAGCAGTTACGGACTAGCGCGCTCCTACGAGCAGTACTTC. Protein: CASSYGLARSYEQYF.

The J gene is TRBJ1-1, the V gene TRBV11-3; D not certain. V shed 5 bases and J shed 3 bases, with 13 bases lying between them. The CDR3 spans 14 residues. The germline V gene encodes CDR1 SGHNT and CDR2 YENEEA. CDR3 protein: CASSPRPGDTEAFF. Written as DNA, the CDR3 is TGTGCCAGCAGCCCTCGCCCCGGGGACACTGAAGCTTTCTTT. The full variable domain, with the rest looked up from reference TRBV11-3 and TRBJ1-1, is EAGVVQSPRYKIIEKKQPVAFWCNPISGHNTLYWYLQNLGQGPELLIRYENEEAVDDSQLPKDRFSAERLKGVDSTLKIQPAELGDSAVYLCASSPRPGDTEAFFGQGTRLTVV.

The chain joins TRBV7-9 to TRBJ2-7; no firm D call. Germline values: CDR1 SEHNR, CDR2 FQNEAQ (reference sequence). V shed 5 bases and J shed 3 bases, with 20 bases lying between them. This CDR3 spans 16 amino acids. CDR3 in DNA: TGTGCCAGCAGCCATCACCGAGGTCCTGGCGTCTACGAGCAGTACTTC. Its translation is CASSHHRGPGVYEQYF.